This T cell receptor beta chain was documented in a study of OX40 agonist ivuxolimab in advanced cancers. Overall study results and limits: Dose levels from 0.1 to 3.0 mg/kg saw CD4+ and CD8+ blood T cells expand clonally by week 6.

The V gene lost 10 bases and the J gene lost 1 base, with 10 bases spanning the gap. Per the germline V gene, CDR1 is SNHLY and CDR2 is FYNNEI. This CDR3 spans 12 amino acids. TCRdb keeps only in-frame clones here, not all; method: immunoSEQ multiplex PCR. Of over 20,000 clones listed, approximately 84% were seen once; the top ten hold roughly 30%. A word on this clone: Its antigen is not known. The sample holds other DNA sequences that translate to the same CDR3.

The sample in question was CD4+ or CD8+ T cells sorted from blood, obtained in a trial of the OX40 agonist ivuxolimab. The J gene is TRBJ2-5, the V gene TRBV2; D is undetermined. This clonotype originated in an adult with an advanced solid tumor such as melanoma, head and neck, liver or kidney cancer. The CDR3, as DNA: TGTGCCATAGGGCAGGCCCAAGAGACCCAGTACTTC. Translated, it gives CAIGQAQETQYF.